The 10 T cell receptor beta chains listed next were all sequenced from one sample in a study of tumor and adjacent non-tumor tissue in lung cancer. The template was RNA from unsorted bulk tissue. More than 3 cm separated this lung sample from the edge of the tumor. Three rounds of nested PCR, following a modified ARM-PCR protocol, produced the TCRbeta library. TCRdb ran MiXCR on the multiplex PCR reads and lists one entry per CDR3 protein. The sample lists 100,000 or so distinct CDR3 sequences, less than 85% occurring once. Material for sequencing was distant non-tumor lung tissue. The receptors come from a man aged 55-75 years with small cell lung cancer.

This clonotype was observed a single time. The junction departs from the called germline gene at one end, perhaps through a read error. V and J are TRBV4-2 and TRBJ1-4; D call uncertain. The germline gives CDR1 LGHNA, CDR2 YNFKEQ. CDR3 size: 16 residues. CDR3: CASSPAEHTINEKLFF. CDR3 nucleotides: TGTGCCAGTAGCCCAGCCGAGCACACAATTAATGAAAAACTGTTTTTT.

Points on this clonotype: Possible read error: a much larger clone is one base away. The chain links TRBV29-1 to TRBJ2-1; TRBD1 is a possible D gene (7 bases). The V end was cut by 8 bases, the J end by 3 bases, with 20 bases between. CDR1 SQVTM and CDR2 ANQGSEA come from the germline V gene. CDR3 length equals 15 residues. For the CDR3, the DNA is TGCAGCACCCCTCAGGGGGGAGCTGACTACAATGAGCAGTTCTTC. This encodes CSTPQGGADYNEQFF.

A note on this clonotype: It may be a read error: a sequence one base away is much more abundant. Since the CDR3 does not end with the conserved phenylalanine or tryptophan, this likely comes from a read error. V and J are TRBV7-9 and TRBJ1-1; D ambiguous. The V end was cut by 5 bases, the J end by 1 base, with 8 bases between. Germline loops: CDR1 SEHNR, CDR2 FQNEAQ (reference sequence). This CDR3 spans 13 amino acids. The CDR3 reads CASSINRNTEAFL. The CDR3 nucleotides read TGTGCCAGCAGCATCAACAGGAACACTGAAGCTTTCCTT.

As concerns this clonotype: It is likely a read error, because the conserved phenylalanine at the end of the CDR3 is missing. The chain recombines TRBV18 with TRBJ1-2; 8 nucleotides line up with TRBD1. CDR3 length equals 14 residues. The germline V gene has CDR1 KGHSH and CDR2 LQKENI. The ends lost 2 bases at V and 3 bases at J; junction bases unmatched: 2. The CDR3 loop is CASSPDRGYYGYTI. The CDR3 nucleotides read TGTGCCAGCTCACCAGACAGGGGATACTATGGCTACACCATC.

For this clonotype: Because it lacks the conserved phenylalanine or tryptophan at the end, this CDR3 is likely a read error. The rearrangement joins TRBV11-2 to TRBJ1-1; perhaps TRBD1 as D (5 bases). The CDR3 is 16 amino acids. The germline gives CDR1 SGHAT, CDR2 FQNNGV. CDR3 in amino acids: CASLQPWRGLNTEAFL. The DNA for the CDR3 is TGTGCCAGCCTACAGCCATGGCGGGGGTTAAACACTGAGGCTTTCTTA.

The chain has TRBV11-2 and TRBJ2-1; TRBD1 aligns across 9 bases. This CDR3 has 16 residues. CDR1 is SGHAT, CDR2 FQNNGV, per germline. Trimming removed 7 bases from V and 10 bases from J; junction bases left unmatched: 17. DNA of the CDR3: TGTGCCAGCACTACGTTGGACAGGGGCCCCGGGGACGAGCAGTTCTTC. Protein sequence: CASTTLDRGPGDEQFF.

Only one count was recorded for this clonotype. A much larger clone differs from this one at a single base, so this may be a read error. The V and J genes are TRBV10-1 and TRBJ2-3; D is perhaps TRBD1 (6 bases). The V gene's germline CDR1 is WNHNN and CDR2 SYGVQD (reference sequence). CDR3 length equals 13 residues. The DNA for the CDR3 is TGCGCCAACAGTGAACAGGGAAAAGATACGCAGTATTTT. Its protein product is CANSEQGKDTQYF.

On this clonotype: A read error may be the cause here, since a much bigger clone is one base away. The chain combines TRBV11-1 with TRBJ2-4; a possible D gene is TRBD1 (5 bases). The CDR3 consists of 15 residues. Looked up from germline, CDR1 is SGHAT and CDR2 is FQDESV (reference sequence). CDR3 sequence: CASSLGQTVKNTQYF. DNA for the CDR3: TGTGCCAGCAGCTTAGGACAGACAGTCAAAAACACTCAGTACTTC.

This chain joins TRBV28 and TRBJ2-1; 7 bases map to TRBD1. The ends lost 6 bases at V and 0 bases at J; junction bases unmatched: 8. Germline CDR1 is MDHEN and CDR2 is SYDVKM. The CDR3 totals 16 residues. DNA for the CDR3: TGTGCCAGCAGCCCACAGGGGAGCGACTCCTACAATGAGCAGTTCTTC. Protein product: CASSPQGSDSYNEQFF.

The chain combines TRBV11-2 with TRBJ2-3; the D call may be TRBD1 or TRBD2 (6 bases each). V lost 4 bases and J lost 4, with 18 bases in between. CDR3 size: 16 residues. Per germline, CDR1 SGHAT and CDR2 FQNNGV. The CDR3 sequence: CASSSTIGGGADTQYF. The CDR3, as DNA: TGTGCCAGCAGCTCAACTATAGGAGGGGGAGCAGATACGCAGTATTTT.